These T cell receptor beta chains were read from a single sample in a study of blood T cell repertoires in COVID-19. The table came from immunoSEQ multiplex PCR; TCRdb's copy has only in-frame clones and leaves some out. The data contain roughly 140,000 clones, under 90% of them seen just once; the ten biggest clones take up approximately 0.5%. The sequenced material came from peripheral blood. The receptors stem from a man between 60 and 70 years old with acute or convalescent COVID-19. The CDR3 runs from the conserved cysteine through the conserved F or W. Only some rows state a clone size, as once, few, many or a class for expanded clones.

v_call	j_call	clone_size	cdr3_aa
TRBV3-1/TRBV3-2	TRBJ2-7	once	CASSLFTGSWKNEQYF
TRBV5-6	TRBJ2-5	once	CASSLGLAGALETQYF
TRBV19	TRBJ1-6	NA	CATSDRPSYNSPLHF
TRBV7-3	TRBJ2-1	NA	CASSRTSGGSSYNEQFF
TRBV12-3/TRBV12-4	TRBJ2-3	NA	CASSGYMGDTQYF
TRBV18	TRBJ1-1	few	CASSPDTRMNTEAFF
TRBV4-3	TRBJ2-7	NA	CASSQDEGGREQYF
TRBV11-2	TRBJ1-5	NA	CASSPDRGENQPQHF
TRBV7-3	TRBJ1-1	NA	CASSLTQGAYTEAFF
TRBV9	TRBJ1-6	NA	CASSVGTLGNSPLHF
TRBV7-2	TRBJ2-3	NA	CASAGLSSTDTQYF
TRBV5-1	TRBJ2-1	NA	CASSIDSGSLNEQFF
TRBV9	TRBJ2-5	NA	CASSRASGGKETQYF
TRBV4-3	TRBJ1-6	NA	CASSQERDKASPLHF
TRBV19	TRBJ1-2	NA	CASSIKAGTGASGYTF
TRBV10-3	TRBJ2-7	NA	CAINRRDGEGEQYF
TRBV11-3	TRBJ2-1	NA	CASSPETGPNEQFF
TRBV5-1	TRBJ2-3	NA	CASSLEGQPRDTQYF
TRBV11-1	TRBJ2-7	NA	CASSYNTEYEQYF
TRBV5-1	TRBJ1-6	NA	CASSLAGLSDSPLHF
TRBV3-1/TRBV3-2	TRBJ1-2	NA	CASSQGAAVANYGYTF
TRBV5-1	TRBJ1-3	NA	CASSLGPGEGNTIYF
TRBV2	TRBJ1-5	NA	CASSDDRKSSGTQHF
TRBV28	TRBJ1-3	NA	CASRTGGSGNTIYF
TRBV6-5	TRBJ1-6	NA	CASSYSARDMYSPLHF
TRBV14	TRBJ1-6	NA	CASSQRTDRNSPLHF
TRBV28	TRBJ1-2	NA	CASSLPRFSNYGYTF
TRBV11-2	TRBJ1-2	NA	CASSLTTLDRTSNYGYTF
TRBV11-3	TRBJ2-5	NA	CASSLGTGASETQYF
TRBV19	TRBJ2-7	NA	CASSIGARLAGEQYF
TRBV7-3	TRBJ2-1	once	CASSSRGQGVDEQFF
TRBV11-3	TRBJ1-5	NA	CASRVEGRGPSEPQHF
TRBV4-1	TRBJ2-7	NA	CASSHGGSGRGGGYEQYF
TRBV28	TRBJ2-3	NA	CASSQGLAGGGNTQYF
TRBV6-5	TRBJ2-2	NA	CASSLRVNGELFF
TRBV2	TRBJ2-7	NA	CASSDGRDSYEQYF
TRBV20-1	TRBJ2-7	NA	CSASFDYSYEQYF
TRBV19	TRBJ1-1	few	CASSIKVQGTEAFF
TRBV5-1	TRBJ1-5	NA	CASTSAGGLGQPQHF
TRBV19	TRBJ1-1	NA	CASMGTGRNTEAFF
TRBV10-3	TRBJ1-5	NA	CAIRGDSNQPQHF
TRBV3-1/TRBV3-2	TRBJ1-1	NA	CASSPTISPKGAFF
TRBV28	TRBJ1-5	once	CASSSDSRGQPQHF
TRBV7-9	TRBJ2-3	NA	CASRPLAGGRTDTQYF
TRBV9	TRBJ2-5	NA	CASSGGAGGVKTQYF
TRBV12-3/TRBV12-4	TRBJ2-7	NA	CASTRGNEQYF
TRBV6-2/TRBV6-3	TRBJ2-3	NA	CASSMGPPGTDTQYF
TRBV10-3	TRBJ2-7	NA	CAISDATRAGAYIYEQYF
TRBV5-8	TRBJ1-5	NA	CASSLWAGGNQPQHF
TRBV28	TRBJ1-2	NA	CASSSNRGIGGYTF
TRBV21-1	TRBJ2-7	few	CASSKETGVEQYF
TRBV6-5	TRBJ1-6	once	CASRKGGNYNSPLHF
TRBV5-1	TRBJ1-1	few	CASSLGPGVGTEAFF
TRBV6-6	TRBJ1-5	NA	CASSSPSGGNQPQHF
TRBV19	TRBJ1-1	once	CASSITGTLGGNTEAFF
TRBV19	TRBJ1-6	few	CASTLGGQHNSPLHF
TRBV7-3	TRBJ1-5	NA	CASSVPGHPNQPQHF
TRBV7-2	TRBJ1-4	NA	CASRATGGDEKLFF
TRBV25-1	TRBJ1-2	NA	CASQGTGGNYGYTF
TRBV9	TRBJ1-4	NA	CASSVAPGGEKLFF